This T cell receptor beta chain was recovered during a study of cytomegalovirus exposure and HLA in healthy donors. Broader study findings: A few chains tied to CMV proved CMV antigen-specific in vitro.

The CDR3 has 13 residues. Germline V gives CDR1 SEHNR, CDR2 FQNEAQ (reference sequence). On this clone: What it recognizes is unknown. The junction departs from germline at one end; a sequencing error may be responsible.

The primer mix had 60 Vbeta and 13 Jbeta primers. The data were produced by immunoSEQ multiplex PCR, yet TCRdb's version contains in-frame clones alone and is incomplete. This table has around 200,000 clones, 70% to 80% appearing once. The TCR sequence derives from a girl aged 2-10 years in good health and CMV-seronegative. Sequencing used PBMCs. The chain employs TRBV7-9 and TRBJ1-1, with a possible D match to TRBD1 (6 bases). The CDR3, as DNA: TGTGCCAGCTTTAAGACCGCGGGGGCAGGCGTCATATTT. It yields the protein CASFKTAGAGVIF.